These 15 T cell receptor beta chains came from one sample sequenced in a study of shared clonotypes between healthy human individuals. Data came from immunoSEQ multiplex PCR; TCRdb stores just in-frame clones and leaves some out. The table has 600,000 to 800,000 clones, approximately 72% seen once. The sequenced sample was memory CD4+ T cells sorted from blood. Specified subset: CD45RA-negative fraction. These receptors were collected from a woman under 40 in good health.

The chain joins TRBV27 to TRBJ1-2; TRBD1 aligns across 10 bases. The J segment lost 0 bases and the V segment lost 5 bases, leaving 12 bases of the junction unmatched. Germline CDR1 reads MNHEY; CDR2 reads SMNVEV (reference sequence). This CDR3 is built from 18 residues. The DNA for the CDR3 is TGTGCCAGCAGTCCTTTGGGACAGGGGAAGTTAGCTAACTATGGCTACACCTTC. Protein product: CASSPLGQGKLANYGYTF.

The chain uses TRBV6-5 and TRBJ1-2; perhaps TRBD1 as D (6 bases). Germline CDR1 MNHEY, CDR2 SVGAGI. This CDR3 contains 14 residues. V lost 6 bases, J lost 3 bases, and 14 bases lay in between. CDR3 sequence: CASRNREPHYGYTF. CDR3 bases: TGTGCCAGCAGAAACAGGGAACCCCACTATGGCTACACCTTC.

This rearrangement joins TRBV28 to TRBJ1-1; 9 positions agree with TRBD1. V was pared by 6 bases and J by 3 bases, with 5 bases of the junction left unmatched. The CDR3 spans 14 residues. Per germline, CDR1 MDHEN and CDR2 SYDVKM. CDR3 residues: CASSPGDRDTEAFF. The CDR3 DNA follows: TGTGCCAGCAGCCCAGGGGACAGGGACACTGAAGCTTTCTTT.

The J gene is TRBJ2-7, the V gene TRBV7-9, with a weak D call TRBD2 (6 bases). The CDR3 runs to 14 residues. The germline gives CDR1 SEHNR, CDR2 FQNEAQ (reference sequence). The ends were cut back, 4 bases at V and 5 bases at J, with 15 bases in the middle. CDR3 sequence reads: CASSSQNLANEQYF. CDR3 sequence (DNA): TGTGCCAGCAGCTCACAGAACCTAGCGAACGAGCAGTACTTC. Full variable domain (missing parts from reference TRBV7-9 and TRBJ2-7): DTGVSQNPRHKITKRGQNVTFRCDPISEHNRLYWYRQTLGQGPEFLTYFQNEAQLEKSRLLSDRFSAERPKGSFSTLEIQRTEQGDSAMYLCASSSQNLANEQYFGPGTRLTVT.

A remark on this clone: Additional DNA sequences in this sample encode the identical CDR3. V is TRBV18 and J is TRBJ1-1, with D maybe TRBD1 (5 bases). V lost 3 bases to trimming and J lost 5 bases, with 13 bases between them. Germline CDR1 reads KGHSH; CDR2 reads LQKENI. The CDR3 covers 14 residues. CDR3 sequence reads: CASSPGPEGTEAFF. The CDR3 DNA sequence: TGTGCCAGCTCACCGGGGCCCGAAGGGACTGAAGCTTTCTTT.

About this clone: This same CDR3 is encoded by further DNA sequences in the sample. The gene calls are TRBV5-1 and TRBJ1-5, with D hard to call. CDR3 size: 13 residues. The ends were cut back, 4 bases at V and 1 base at J, with 6 bases in the middle. Looked up from germline, CDR1 is SGHRS and CDR2 is YFSETQ. CDR3 sequence: CASSVDSNQPQHF. The DNA for the CDR3 is TGCGCCAGCAGCGTGGACAGCAATCAGCCCCAGCATTTT.

The chain couples TRBV6-4 to TRBJ1-2, with D unresolved. Trimming stripped 3 bases from V and 8 bases from J, with 16 bases between. Germline CDR1 MRHNA, CDR2 SNTAGT. The CDR3 extends over 14 amino acids. This CDR3 reads CASSEGRSADGYTF. CDR3 bases: TGTGCCAGCAGTGAGGGCAGATCGGCGGACGGCTACACCTTC.

The chain links TRBV5-1 to TRBJ2-7, with D possibly being TRBD2 (6 bases). The V end lost 5 bases, the J end lost 2 bases, and 11 bases lay between the germline ends. There are 13 residues in the CDR3. The germline CDR1 and CDR2 sequences are SGHRS and YFSETQ. CDR3 protein: CASSNPGAYEQYF. The CDR3, as DNA: TGCGCCAGCAGTAACCCGGGGGCCTACGAGCAGTACTTC.

The chain employs TRBV2 and TRBJ2-2; D perhaps matches TRBD2 (6 bases). With 3 bases removed from V and 4 bases from J, the gap between germline ends came to 9 bases. CDR1 is SNHLY and CDR2 is FYNNEI in the germline V gene. The CDR3 consists of 14 residues. The chain's CDR3 is CASSEGGLTGELFF. The DNA for the CDR3 is TGTGCCAGCAGTGAGGGGGGTCTCACCGGGGAGCTGTTTTTT.

The rearrangement joins TRBV19 to TRBJ1-4; TRBD1 aligns across 7 bases. This CDR3 has 17 amino acids. Germline lookup yields CDR1 LNHDA and CDR2 SQIVND (reference sequence). J gave up 0 bases and V 1 base, and 5 bases lay outside the gene matches. DNA for the CDR3: TGTGCCAGTAGTATAGTACAGGGGCGAGCAACTAATGAAAAACTGTTTTTT. Residues: CASSIVQGRATNEKLFF.

In this sample, this clone turned up a few times. The DNA of the CDR3 is TGTGCCTCAAAGGGGGGGTTTAGCAATCAGCCCCAGCATTTT. Protein sequence: CASKGGFSNQPQHF. The rearrangement links TRBV2 to TRBJ1-5; D may be TRBD1 (6 bases). CDR1 and CDR2 from the germline V gene are SNHLY and FYNNEI. V was clipped by 11 bases and J by 0 bases, with 14 bases between them. The CDR3 extends over 14 amino acids.

The chain joins TRBV7-9 to TRBJ2-3, with no clear D. Per germline, CDR1 SEHNR and CDR2 FQNEAQ (reference sequence). This CDR3 comprises 12 residues. Trimming took off 5 bases at V and 6 bases at J, with 9 bases between the two ends. This CDR3 reads CASSPDTDTQYF. The CDR3 nucleotides read TGTGCCAGCAGCCCAGATACGGATACGCAGTATTTT.

The rearrangement uses TRBV5-1 and TRBJ1-4, with TRBD1 as a possible D gene (6 bases). There are 14 residues in the CDR3. Germline V gives CDR1 SGHRS, CDR2 YFSETQ. Trimming removed 2 bases at V and 4 bases at J, with 9 bases between. The CDR3 nucleotides are TGCGCCAGCAGCTTAGGGGGATTTAATGAAAAACTGTTTTTT. Protein: CASSLGGFNEKLFF. Full variable domain (remainder filled in from reference TRBV5-1 and TRBJ1-4): KAGVTQTPRYLIKTRGQQVTLSCSPISGHRSVSWYQQTPGQGLQFLFEYFSETQRNKGNFPGRFSGRQFSNSRSEMNVSTLELGDSALYLCASSLGGFNEKLFFGSGTQLSVL.

V is TRBV7-2 and J is TRBJ2-3; D uncertain. V lost 1 base and J 7 bases, leaving 9 bases between the germline ends. This CDR3 comprises 13 residues. Per the germline V gene, CDR1 is SGHTA and CDR2 is FQGNSA. The CDR3 spells CASSLVILHTQYF. CDR3 bases: TGTGCCAGCAGCTTAGTGATCCTCCATACGCAGTATTTT.

The chain combines TRBV5-1 with TRBJ2-1, with D possibly being TRBD1 or TRBD2 (5 bases each). CDR1 is SGHRS, CDR2 YFSETQ, per germline. Trimming pared 1 base from V and 4 bases from J, leaving 18 bases between. The CDR3 contains 17 residues. This CDR3 is CASSLFSLGTGYNEQFF. DNA for the CDR3: TGCGCCAGCAGCTTGTTCTCATTGGGGACGGGTTACAATGAGCAGTTCTTC.